Each of the 20 T cell receptor beta chains below was sequenced from the same sample in a study of shared clonotypes between healthy human individuals. Only in-frame clones appear in the TCRdb table, and some are missing; sequencing was by immunoSEQ multiplex PCR. The data show roughly 2.2 million clones, over 90% seen once. Input material: naive CD4+ T cells from PBMCs. Subset of the sample: CD45RA+ positively selected. These receptors were obtained from a man younger than 35 in good health. Some clones in this sample may be carry-over from other donors' samples.

V usage is TRBV7-9 and J usage is TRBJ1-5; maybe TRBD1 (6 bases). With 1 base removed from V and 8 bases from J, the gap between germline ends came to 15 bases. The V gene's germline CDR1 is SEHNR and CDR2 FQNEAQ (reference sequence). CDR3 length equals 15 residues. In DNA, the CDR3 is TGTGCCAGCAGCTTAGGGCGGACAGCCTGGGAGCCCCAGCATTTT. It codes for CASSLGRTAWEPQHF.

This clone came up once. The chain combines TRBV28 with TRBJ2-5; tentatively, D is TRBD2 (6 bases). V gave up 6 bases and J gave up 2 bases, with 10 bases separating them. Germline-derived CDR1 and CDR2 are MDHEN and SYDVKM. The CDR3 length is 13 residues. The CDR3 DNA follows: TGTGCCAGCAGCCGCGCGGGACAAGAGACCCAGTACTTC. Residues: CASSRAGQETQYF.

As regards this clone: The sample contains more than one DNA sequence encoding this CDR3. V is TRBV7-9 and J is TRBJ2-5; TRBD1 matches 7 bases. Germline-derived CDR1 and CDR2 are SEHNR and FQNEAQ (reference sequence). This CDR3 spans 15 amino acids. V lost 1 base to trimming and J lost 0 bases; unmatched junction nucleotides: 2. The CDR3 is CASSLGTGYQETQYF. DNA of the CDR3: TGTGCCAGCAGCTTAGGGACAGGATACCAAGAGACCCAGTACTTC. Supplemented by reference TRBV7-9 and TRBJ2-5, the full variable domain reads DTGVSQNPRHKITKRGQNVTFRCDPISEHNRLYWYRQTLGQGPEFLTYFQNEAQLEKSRLLSDRFSAERPKGSFSTLEIQRTEQGDSAMYLCASSLGTGYQETQYFGPGTRLLVL.

This clone came up a few times. The V call is TRBV25-1, the J call TRBJ1-2, with a possible D match to TRBD1 (6 bases). CDR1 and CDR2 (germline): MGHDK, SYGVNS. The CDR3 consists of 16 residues. Trimming removed 3 bases from V and 8 bases from J, with 22 bases in between. The CDR3 nucleotides read TGTGCCAGCAGTGACTTCGGCGGGGGCGCTTCGTCGGGCTACACCTTC. As protein: CASSDFGGGASSGYTF.

This clone was counted between two and nine times. The V gene is TRBV5-4, the J gene TRBJ1-1; D gene unclear. The V end lost 4 bases, the J end lost 8 bases, and 18 bases lay between the germline ends. There are 14 residues in the CDR3. Germline V gene lookup returns CDR1 SGHNT and CDR2 YYREEE (reference sequence). The CDR3 protein is CASSPEVGLGEAFF. CDR3 nucleotides: TGTGCCAGCAGCCCAGAAGTGGGTTTGGGCGAAGCTTTCTTT.

A remark on this clone: This sample also contains other DNA sequences that code for the same CDR3. This chain connects TRBV5-1 to TRBJ2-3, with D unclear. Trimming left V 2 bases short and J 0 bases short, with 7 bases between. The CDR3 extends over 14 amino acids. Germline V CDR1 and CDR2: SGHRS, YFSETQ. In DNA, the CDR3 is TGCGCCAGCAGCTTTTCCCCGAGCACAGATACGCAGTATTTT. It specifies CASSFSPSTDTQYF.

The chain combines TRBV18 with TRBJ1-4, with D possibly being TRBD1 (5 bases). V dropped 5 bases and J dropped 2 bases, with 12 bases sitting between them. This CDR3 contains 15 residues. The germline V gene encodes CDR1 KGHSH and CDR2 LQKENI. Written as DNA, the CDR3 is TGTGCCAGCTCAGCGGACAAGGCGACTAATGAAAAACTGTTTTTT. Translation gives CASSADKATNEKLFF.

The chain couples TRBV10-3 to TRBJ1-1; D unresolved. Per the germline V gene, CDR1 is ENHRY and CDR2 is SYGVKD. The CDR3 contains 12 residues. V gave up 2 bases and J gave up 8 bases, with 9 bases separating them. The CDR3 region is CAISEGQEEAFF. CDR3 DNA sequence: TGTGCCATCAGTGAGGGGCAGGAGGAAGCTTTCTTT.

The J gene is TRBJ1-4, the V gene TRBV7-6; 9 positions agree with TRBD1. Trimming removed 2 bases from V and 4 bases from J; junction bases left unmatched: 2. Germline-derived CDR1 and CDR2 are SGHVS and FNYEAQ. The CDR3 runs to 15 residues. The CDR3, as DNA: TGTGCCAGCAGCTTAACAGGGGGCGATAATGAAAAACTGTTTTTT. Residues: CASSLTGGDNEKLFF.

V gene TRBV11-2 combines with J gene TRBJ2-7; 8 bases map to TRBD2. The V segment lost 1 base and the J segment 0 bases; nucleotides outside the gene matches: 8. This CDR3 region has 17 residues. Germline lookup yields CDR1 SGHAT and CDR2 FQNNGV. As DNA, the CDR3 is TGTGCCAGCAGCTTAGCGGGTGGCGGGACTAGCTCCTACGAGCAGTACTTC. It is translated as CASSLAGGGTSSYEQYF.

This chain joins TRBV21-1 and TRBJ2-7; no check of the table's D call, TRBD1, against the DNA was made. TRBV21-1 counts as a pseudogene. The CDR3 length is 16 residues. The CDR3 is CASSKEVGGESYEQYF. The CDR3 DNA follows: TGTGCCAGCAGCAAAGAAGTAGGGGGCGAGTCCTACGAGCAGTACTTC.

The CDR3 reads CASSIRVKVNTEAFF. The CDR3, as DNA: TGTGCCAGTAGTATCCGTGTGAAAGTAAACACTGAAGCTTTCTTT. The V gene is TRBV19, the J gene TRBJ1-1; the D is unclear. The CDR3 totals 15 residues. Germline V gives CDR1 LNHDA, CDR2 SQIVND (reference sequence). The V gene lost 3 bases and the J gene lost 2 bases, with 13 bases spanning the gap.

Concerning this clone: Other DNA sequences within the sample encode an identical CDR3. The chain combines TRBV7-2 with TRBJ2-3, with TRBD1 matching over 9 bases. The germline gives CDR1 SGHTA, CDR2 FQGNSA. J was trimmed by 6 bases and V by 1 base; bases with no gene match: 5. The CDR3 spans 15 residues. The CDR3 loop is CASSLVGTGTDTQYF. For the CDR3, the DNA is TGTGCCAGCAGCTTAGTAGGGACAGGGACGGATACGCAGTATTTT. Full variable domain (rest looked up from reference TRBV7-2 and TRBJ2-3): GAGVSQSPSNKVTEKGKDVELRCDPISGHTALYWYRQSLGQGLEFLIYFQGNSAPDKSGLPSDRFSAERTGGSVSTLTIQRTQQEDSAVYLCASSLVGTGTDTQYFGPGTRLTVL.

The chain combines TRBV9 with TRBJ1-5, with D hard to call. This CDR3 comprises 15 residues. The germline V and J ends were trimmed by 3 bases and 5 bases, with 15 bases remaining between them. Per germline, CDR1 SGDLS and CDR2 YYNGEE. The CDR3 region has the DNA TGTGCCAGCAGCGCACGGGCCGGTTCGGATCAGCCCCAGCATTTT. This translates into CASSARAGSDQPQHF.

The chain links TRBV20-1 to TRBJ2-5; 9 bases agree with TRBD2. Judging by the DNA end, TRBJ2-7 fits better; the J call may be wrong. The CDR3 totals 11 residues. In germline, CDR1 is DFQATT, CDR2 SNEGSKA (reference sequence). The CDR3 reads CSVAGAHEQYF. The CDR3, as DNA: TGCAGTGTAGCGGGAGCCCACGAGCAGTACTTC.

The V gene is TRBV7-3, the J gene TRBJ1-1; D is possibly TRBD1 (5 bases). V lost 5 bases to trimming and J lost 5 bases, with 12 bases between them. Looked up from germline, CDR1 is SGHTA and CDR2 is FQGTGA. The CDR3 loop spans 13 amino acids. CDR3 in DNA: TGTGCCAGCAGCCGGGGGTATGGGACTGAAGCTTTCTTT. As protein: CASSRGYGTEAFF. Supplemented by reference TRBV7-3 and TRBJ1-1, the full variable domain reads GAGVSQTPSNKVTEKGKYVELRCDPISGHTALYWYRQSLGQGPEFLIYFQGTGAADDSGLPNDRFFAVRPEGSVSTLKIQRTERGDSAVYLCASSRGYGTEAFFGQGTRLTVV.

The chain uses TRBV7-9 and TRBJ2-7, with TRBD2 matching 12 bases. The germline CDR1 and CDR2 sequences are SEHNR and FQNEAQ (reference sequence). The CDR3 spans 15 residues. The J segment lost 2 bases and the V segment lost 6 bases, leaving 5 bases of the junction unmatched. CDR3 nucleotide sequence: TGTGCCAGCAGGACTAGCGGGAGTAACGCCTACGAGCAGTACTTC. Translating it yields CASRTSGSNAYEQYF.

The chain uses TRBV7-2 and TRBJ2-2; 11 bases match TRBD1. CDR1 and CDR2 from the germline V gene are SGHTA and FQGNSA. Trimming took 4 bases from V and 1 from J; bases not matched to a gene: 5. This CDR3 contains 17 residues. The CDR3 loop reads CASSSGTGGRNTGELFF. In DNA, the CDR3 is TGTGCCAGCAGCTCCGGGACAGGGGGTAGGAACACCGGGGAGCTGTTTTTT. The full variable domain, in which reference TRBV7-2 and TRBJ2-2 provide the parts outside the CDR3, is GAGVSQSPSNKVTEKGKDVELRCDPISGHTALYWYRQSLGQGLEFLIYFQGNSAPDKSGLPSDRFSAERTGGSVSTLTIQRTQQEDSAVYLCASSSGTGGRNTGELFFGEGSRLTVL.

The rearrangement uses TRBV11-2 and TRBJ1-1; no firm D call. CDR1 is SGHAT, CDR2 FQNNGV, per germline. This CDR3 region has 13 residues. V was clipped by 1 base and J by 5 bases, with 8 bases between them. The CDR3 sequence is CASSLARATEAFF. The DNA of the CDR3 is TGTGCCAGCAGCTTAGCCAGAGCAACTGAAGCTTTCTTT.

This chain links TRBV18 with TRBJ1-2; no reliable D call. This CDR3 comprises 15 residues. V shed 3 bases and J shed 0 bases, with 11 bases lying between them. Germline CDR1 KGHSH, CDR2 LQKENI. The CDR3 nucleotides read TGTGCCAGCTCACCCCAAGACGGGGCTAACTATGGCTACACCTTC. Translation gives CASSPQDGANYGYTF.